A selection of T cell receptor beta chains follows, all from one sample in a study of T-cell reconstitution after alpha-beta-depleted transplantation in children. MiXCR, applied by TCRdb to the PCR reads, yields one record per CDR3 protein. Among 600,000 to 800,000 distinct CDR3 sequences, 13% were seen once, and the ten largest hold around 0.76%. The sample was PBMCs, taken before TCRalphabeta/CD19-depleted stem cell transplant. Receptors were obtained from a girl aged 2-9 years with congenital amegakaryocytic thrombocytopenia, due to receive a stem cell transplant. Each CDR3 is given with its conserved first and last residue. Fields, in order: J gene, V gene, clone size, D gene, CDR3 protein, CDR3 DNA. The D gene is left open where the match is weak. Only some rows state a clone size, as once, few, many or a class for expanded clones.

TRBJ2-1 TRBV12-3/TRBV12-4 many - CASSFALDNEQFF TGTGCCAGCAGTTTTGCGCTGGACAATGAGCAGTTCTTC
TRBJ1-1 TRBV27 many - CASNSLQQGRTEAFF TGTGCCAGCAATTCCCTTCAACAGGGAAGAACTGAAGCTTTCTTT
TRBJ2-3 TRBV20-1 - - CSARDLRGGTDTQYF TGCAGTGCTAGAGATCTGCGGGGTGGTACAGATACGCAGTATTTT
TRBJ2-4 TRBV12-3/TRBV12-4 many - CASSFGGGADIQYF TGTGCCAGCAGTTTCGGTGGGGGGGCCGACATTCAGTACTTC
TRBJ2-7 TRBV7-2 many TRBD2 CASSLVRLAGGEEQYF TGTGCCAGCAGCTTAGTTCGATTAGCGGGAGGTGAAGAGCAGTACTTC
TRBJ1-1 TRBV20-1 few - CSARVYRNTEAFF TGCAGTGCTAGAGTCTACAGAAACACTGAAGCTTTCTTT
TRBJ1-2 TRBV12-3/TRBV12-4 many - CASSLGEGAVTVYGYTF TGTGCCAGCAGTTTAGGTGAAGGAGCCGTTACTGTCTATGGCTACACCTTC
TRBJ2-6 TRBV5-1 - - CASSFGIGSSGANVLTF TGCGCCAGCAGCTTCGGGATAGGGAGCTCTGGGGCCAACGTCCTGACTTTC
TRBJ2-7 TRBV5-1 few - CASSLVVGTYYEQYF TGCGCCAGCAGCTTGGTTGTCGGGACGTACTACGAGCAGTACTTC
TRBJ2-3 TRBV7-9 many - CASSSSDRVDTQYF TGTGCCAGCAGCTCCAGCGATCGGGTAGATACGCAGTATTTT
TRBJ2-7 TRBV28 many - CASSPNLWGEQYF TGTGCCAGCAGTCCCAACCTTTGGGGGGAGCAGTACTTC
TRBJ2-2 TRBV7-8 many TRBD2 CASSPRSGIPGELFF TGTGCCAGCAGCCCCAGGAGCGGGATACCCGGGGAGCTGTTTTTT
TRBJ1-5 TRBV15 few TRBD1 CATRDRGSNQPQHF TGTGCCACCCGGGACAGAGGGAGCAATCAGCCCCAGCATTTT